What follows are 19 T cell receptor beta chains derived from one specimen sequenced in a study of spatial heterogeneity in lung cancer. Specified time point: blood at routine non-recurrence follow-up after resection. TCRdb processed the 5' RACE reads anew with MiXCR; each CDR3 protein has one entry. This table holds under 75,000 distinct CDR3 sequences, approximately 9% found once. The input for sequencing was PBMCs, taken at follow-up. The receptors here all came from a female donor with early-stage non-small cell lung cancer.

This clonotype was detected ten times or more. The chain has TRBV12-3 or TRBV12-4 and TRBJ1-6, with TRBD1 identical over 10 bases. This CDR3 contains 13 residues. The V gene end was trimmed by 7 bases and the J gene end by 9 bases; junction bases not matched to a gene: 3. The CDR3, as DNA: TGTGCCAGCACCTGGGACAGGGGTTCACCCCTCCACTTT. This encodes CASTWDRGSPLHF.

This clonotype was recorded at least ten times. V and J are TRBV7-9 and TRBJ1-2, with unresolved D. Trimming cost V 3 bases and J 4 bases, with 15 bases left between them. CDR3 length: 15 amino acids. From germline, CDR1 is SEHNR and CDR2 FQNEAQ (reference sequence). The CDR3 DNA sequence: TGTGCCAGCAGCTTGGAGGGAGGAGCGAGCTATGGCTACACCTTC. Translation gives CASSLEGGASYGYTF.

This clonotype was seen repeatedly, ten times or more. The rearrangement joins TRBV19 to TRBJ1-2; 8 bases align to TRBD1. The CDR3 runs 14 residues. J lost 1 base, V lost 4 bases, and 2 bases had no gene match. Germline V gene lookup returns CDR1 LNHDA and CDR2 SQIVND (reference sequence). CDR3 loop: CASSTDRGNYGYTF. The CDR3 nucleotides read TGTGCCAGTAGTACCGACAGGGGTAACTATGGCTACACCTTC.

This clonotype was recorded once. A much larger clone lies a single base off, so this may be a read error. This rearrangement joins TRBV18 to TRBJ2-7; a possible D gene is TRBD1 (5 bases). Germline CDR1 KGHSH, CDR2 LQKENI. The CDR3 runs to 14 residues. The CDR3 DNA is TGTTCCAGCTCACCCTCAGGGTCCTACGTCGAGCAGTACTTC. Protein: CSSSPSGSYVEQYF.

This chain links TRBV2 with TRBJ2-2, with D perhaps matching TRBD1 (5 bases). The germline V gene has CDR1 SNHLY and CDR2 FYNNEI. Deletions cut 2 bases from V and 2 bases from J, with 12 bases between. The CDR3 extends over 16 amino acids. In nucleotides, the CDR3 is TGTGCCAGCAGTGAACAGGGAATGCCCAACACCGGGGAGCTGTTTTTT. Protein: CASSEQGMPNTGELFF. The full variable domain, its missing parts supplied by reference TRBV2 and TRBJ2-2, is EPEVTQTPSHQVTQMGQEVILRCVPISNHLYFYWYRQILGQKVEFLVSFYNNEISEKSEIFDDQFSVERPDGSNFTLKIRSTKLEDSAMYFCASSEQGMPNTGELFFGEGSRLTVL.

The table lists this clonotype with many counts. The chain has TRBV24-1 and TRBJ2-3; the match to TRBD2 covers 7 bases. The CDR3 has 16 residues. The junction had 15 bases not matched to a gene; V was cut back by 9 bases and J by 4 bases. CDR1 KGHDR and CDR2 SFDVKD come from the germline V gene. CDR3 region: CATDGSIQRDSDTQYF. As DNA, the CDR3 is TGTGCCACCGACGGCTCTATCCAGCGGGACTCAGATACGCAGTATTTT.

Many counts were recorded for this clonotype. The rearrangement links TRBV5-4 to TRBJ2-2; perhaps TRBD2 as D (6 bases). The CDR3 has 15 residues. Trimming left V 4 bases short and J 3 bases short, with 13 bases between. The germline V gene encodes CDR1 SGHNT and CDR2 YYREEE (reference sequence). As DNA, the CDR3 is TGTGCCAGCAGCCCCGGCGCGGGGTACACCGGGGAGCTGTTTTTT. Its translation: CASSPGAGYTGELFF.

The rearrangement joins TRBV7-2 to TRBJ2-5; 10 nucleotides agree with TRBD1. Germline loops: CDR1 SGHTA, CDR2 FQGNSA. The CDR3 sequence is 14 residues long. Trimming cost V 8 bases and J 5 bases; bases outside gene matches: 8. The CDR3 protein is CASVRDRGRETQYF. CDR3 in DNA: TGTGCCAGCGTCCGGGACAGGGGACGGGAGACCCAGTACTTC.

V usage is TRBV2 and J usage is TRBJ1-5; TRBD1 matches 7 bases. J gave up 1 base and V 5 bases, and 5 bases lay outside the gene matches. CDR1 SNHLY and CDR2 FYNNEI come from the germline V gene. The CDR3 sequence is 15 residues long. The CDR3 DNA is TGTGCCAGCAGTCGACAGGGAGGGAGCAATCAGCCCCAGCATTTT. Amino acid sequence: CASSRQGGSNQPQHF.

This clonotype was seen ten or more times. The rearrangement joins TRBV18 to TRBJ1-1; TRBD1 agrees at 12 bases. With V trimmed by 3 bases and J by 7 bases, 12 bases remained unmatched. CDR1 and CDR2 from the germline V gene are KGHSH and LQKENI. The CDR3 loop spans 17 amino acids. The chain's CDR3 is CASSPLVPGQGANEAFF. CDR3 DNA: TGTGCCAGCTCACCCCTTGTTCCGGGACAGGGGGCGAATGAAGCTTTCTTT.

This clonotype appeared a few times. V and J are TRBV5-1 and TRBJ2-3, with D tentatively TRBD2 (6 bases). The germline V and J ends were trimmed by 4 bases and 0 bases, with 18 bases remaining between them. CDR1 and CDR2 (germline): SGHRS, YFSETQ. CDR3 length: 17 amino acids. CDR3 nucleotide sequence: TGCGCCAGCAGCCCCGACACCGGGACTGGAAGCACAGATACGCAGTATTTT. Its translation: CASSPDTGTGSTDTQYF.

The chain recombines TRBV27 with TRBJ2-7; D ambiguous. Trimming removed 5 bases at V and 1 base at J, with 15 bases between. Per the germline V gene, CDR1 is MNHEY and CDR2 is SMNVEV (reference sequence). The length of the CDR3 is 15 residues. The CDR3 nucleotides read TGTGCCAGCAGTGGGTGGGATAAGTCATCCTACGAGCAGTACTTC. Residues: CASSGWDKSSYEQYF.

The table lists this clonotype with many counts. The J gene is TRBJ1-2, the V gene TRBV5-1, with D hard to call. This CDR3 spans 13 amino acids. The ends were cut back, 4 bases at V and 2 bases at J, with 9 bases in the middle. Germline V gene sequence: CDR1 SGHRS, CDR2 YFSETQ. The CDR3 region is CASSLTENYGYTF. In nucleotides, the CDR3 is TGCGCCAGCAGCCTTACAGAAAACTATGGCTACACCTTC.

This chain joins TRBV18 and TRBJ2-1; maybe TRBD2 (5 bases). Trimming removed 0 bases at V and 8 bases at J, with 11 bases between. Germline CDR1 reads KGHSH; CDR2 reads LQKENI. CDR3 length equals 14 residues. The CDR3 nucleotides read TGTGCCAGCTCACCACCGTCGACTATCGATGAGCAGTTCTTC. As protein: CASSPPSTIDEQFF.

This sequence joins TRBV5-1 and TRBJ1-4; D is unclear. CDR3 length equals 16 residues. CDR1 and CDR2 (germline): SGHRS, YFSETQ. V lost 2 bases and J 5 bases, leaving 16 bases between the germline ends. For the CDR3, the DNA is TGCGCCAGCAGCTTTTCAGCACAGACTCAAAATGAAAAACTGTTTTTT. The encoded protein is CASSFSAQTQNEKLFF.

This clonotype was seen more than once but under ten times. The V call is TRBV28, the J call TRBJ2-7; 9 bases agree with TRBD2. The CDR3 runs to 15 residues. Trimming removed 6 bases from V and 3 bases from J; junction bases left unmatched: 9. CDR1 MDHEN and CDR2 SYDVKM come from the germline V gene. The CDR3 sequence is CASRVGLAGNYEQYF. Here the CDR3 DNA reads TGTGCCAGCAGGGTGGGTCTAGCGGGGAACTACGAGCAGTACTTC. Using reference TRBV28 and TRBJ2-7 for the parts outside the CDR3, the full variable domain is DVKVTQSSRYLVKRTGEKVFLECVQDMDHENMFWYRQDPGLGLRLIYFSYDVKMKEKGDIPEGYSVSREKKERFSLILESASTNQTSMYLCASRVGLAGNYEQYFGPGTRLTVT.

The table lists this clonotype with a few counts. The chain recombines TRBV9 with TRBJ2-2; TRBD2 agrees at 8 bases. There are 16 residues in the CDR3. Germline V gene lookup returns CDR1 SGDLS and CDR2 YYNGEE. The V segment lost 2 bases and the J segment 2 bases; nucleotides outside the gene matches: 5. CDR3 protein: CASSVSGRGNTGELFF. The CDR3 DNA follows: TGTGCCAGCAGCGTGAGCGGGAGAGGAAACACCGGGGAGCTGTTTTTT.

V gene TRBV6-5 combines with J gene TRBJ1-1; D is unresolved. The ends were cut back, 2 bases at V and 3 bases at J, with 4 bases in the middle. Germline assignment: CDR1 MNHEY and CDR2 SVGAGI. This CDR3 has 12 amino acids. DNA of the CDR3: TGTGCCAGCAGTTACGGAGACACTGAAGCTTTCTTT. Translating gives CASSYGDTEAFF.

There are a few counts of this clonotype. This sequence joins TRBV20-1 and TRBJ1-2, with D maybe TRBD1 (5 bases). The CDR3 has 15 amino acids. The V end was cut by 1 base, the J end by 2 bases, with 14 bases between. Germline-derived CDR1 and CDR2 are DFQATT and SNEGSKA (reference sequence). The CDR3: CSARADLTGNYGYTF. Here the CDR3 DNA reads TGCAGTGCTAGAGCCGATCTAACAGGCAACTATGGCTACACCTTC.